This entry lists 27 T cell receptor beta chains sequenced from one sample in a study of sequential checkpoint blockade in melanoma. Assay: immunoSEQ multiplex PCR; the TCRdb copy retains only in-frame clones and omits some. The sample holds about 20,000 clones, 56% seen once. Treatment: randomized to nivolumab then ipilimumab (arm A) or the reverse (arm B). The specimen was CD8+ T cells sorted from blood (inferred from file names), collected from a patient given nivolumab and ipilimumab in sequence. These receptors originate from a human donor with melanoma.

Written as DNA, the CDR3 is TGCAGCGTGCCCCCTGGCTCATACGGGAGAGCTCGGTACGAGCAGTACTTC. It translates to CSVPPGSYGRARYEQYF. The rearrangement links TRBV29-1 to TRBJ2-7; perhaps TRBD2 as D (6 bases). The CDR3 length is 17 residues. V shed 6 bases and J shed 4 bases, with 28 bases lying between them. Germline values: CDR1 SQVTM, CDR2 ANQGSEA.

This clone was recorded a few times. An end of the junction does not agree with germline; a read error may underlie this. The genes are TRBV4-1 and TRBJ2-5; 7 nucleotides agree with TRBD1. Germline CDR1 reads MGHRA; CDR2 reads YSYEKL. CDR3 length: 16 residues. CDR3 protein: CASSQLLTGSKETQYF. The CDR3 bases are TGTGCCAGCAGCCAGTTATTGACAGGGTCCAAGGAGACCCAGTACTTC.

The chain recombines TRBV11-3 with TRBJ2-7, with 7 bases that match TRBD2. Germline CDR1 SGHNT, CDR2 YENEEA. This CDR3 comprises 15 residues. The trim removed 4 bases at V and 0 bases at J, leaving 6 bases unmatched. The CDR3 bases are TGTGCCAGCAGCTCGGGAGGTGGCGCCTCCTACGAGCAGTACTTC. Translating gives CASSSGGGASYEQYF.

This clone was detected a few times. The rearrangement joins TRBV28 to TRBJ1-5, with unresolved D. V lost 4 bases, J lost 3 bases, and 16 bases lay in between. CDR1 and CDR2 (germline): MDHEN, SYDVKM. The CDR3 consists of 16 residues. Written as DNA, the CDR3 is TGTGCCAGCAGTTCTCGGCGGGGAAGTAACAATCAGCCCCAGCATTTT. This sequence encodes CASSSRRGSNNQPQHF.

The CDR3 region is CASSAYTGNYGYTF. The DNA of the CDR3 is TGTGCCAGCAGCGCCTATACAGGGAACTATGGCTACACCTTC. The rearrangement joins TRBV7-6 to TRBJ1-2, with D possibly being TRBD1 (6 bases). The CDR3 extends over 14 amino acids. V lost 5 bases and J lost 2, with 12 bases in between. From germline, CDR1 is SGHVS and CDR2 FNYEAQ.

The chain joins TRBV19 to TRBJ2-7; D may be TRBD1 (6 bases). V was cut by 6 bases and J by 3 bases, with 18 bases left in between. Germline lookup yields CDR1 LNHDA and CDR2 SQIVND (reference sequence). The CDR3 sequence is 15 residues long. For the CDR3, the DNA is TGTGCCAGTAGCCGACAGGACGGGGAATACTACGAGCAGTACTTC. As protein: CASSRQDGEYYEQYF. The entire variable domain, with the rest obtained from reference TRBV19 and TRBJ2-7, is as follows: DGGITQSPKYLFRKEGQNVTLSCEQNLNHDAMYWYRQDPGQGLRLIYYSQIVNDFQKGDIAEGYSVSREKKESFPLTVTSAQKNPTAFYLCASSRQDGEYYEQYFGPGTRLTVT.

This clone was observed a single time. CDR3 protein: CASSQDRGANYGYTF. The CDR3 DNA reads TGCGCCAGCAGCCAAGATAGAGGAGCTAACTATGGCTACACCTTC. The chain couples TRBV4-1 to TRBJ1-2; D is undetermined. This CDR3 region has 15 residues. The germline V and J ends were trimmed by 0 bases and 0 bases, with 8 bases remaining between them. CDR1 is MGHRA and CDR2 is YSYEKL in the germline V gene.

This chain links TRBV29-1 with TRBJ2-5; D remains ambiguous. The germline CDR1 and CDR2 sequences are SQVTM and ANQGSEA. This CDR3 spans 11 amino acids. The V end was cut by 0 bases, the J end by 5 bases, with 4 bases between. The CDR3 bases are TGCAGCGTTGAAGAGGAGGAGACCCAGTACTTC. Its protein product is CSVEEEETQYF. The full variable domain, completed using reference TRBV29-1 and TRBJ2-5, is SAVISQKPSRDICQRGTSLTIQCQVDSQVTMMFWYRQQPGQSLTLIATANQGSEATYESGFVIDKFPISRPNLTFSTLTVSNMSPEDSSIYLCSVEEEETQYFGPGTRLLVL.

The chain joins TRBV9 to TRBJ1-5; 12 bases align to TRBD1. CDR3 length: 15 amino acids. Trimming at V came to 4 bases and at J to 6 bases, leaving 5 bases not matched to a gene. Looked up from germline, CDR1 is SGDLS and CDR2 is YYNGEE. In nucleotides, the CDR3 is TGTGCCAGCAGCACTGGGACAGGGGGCAGTCAGCCCCAGCATTTT. Translated, it gives CASSTGTGGSQPQHF.

This clone was seen a few times. The rearrangement uses TRBV4-2 and TRBJ2-7, with D tentatively TRBD1 (5 bases). Germline CDR1 reads LGHNA; CDR2 reads YNFKEQ. The CDR3 is made up of 14 amino acids. V lost 5 bases and J lost 2, with 13 bases in between. CDR3 in amino acids: CASSSGMWPYEQYF. In DNA form, the CDR3 reads TGTGCCAGCAGCTCAGGGATGTGGCCCTACGAGCAGTACTTC.

The chain combines TRBV27 with TRBJ2-1, with 10 bases that match TRBD2. The CDR3 length is 16 residues. Per the germline V gene, CDR1 is MNHEY and CDR2 is SMNVEV (reference sequence). Trimming took 4 bases from V and 4 from J; bases not matched to a gene: 7. CDR3 in amino acids: CASSSLAGVLYNEQFF. In DNA form, the CDR3 reads TGTGCCAGCAGTTCGCTAGCGGGGGTCCTGTACAATGAGCAGTTCTTC.

The chain recombines TRBV6-1 with TRBJ2-7, with TRBD1 as a possible D gene (5 bases). V was clipped by 2 bases and J by 0 bases, with 11 bases between them. In germline, CDR1 is MNHNS, CDR2 SASEGT. The CDR3 has 15 residues. CDR3 sequence reads: CASSEWGGSSYEQYF. The CDR3 DNA sequence: TGTGCCAGCAGTGAATGGGGCGGAAGCTCCTACGAGCAGTACTTC.

The DNA for the CDR3 is TGTGCCAGCAGTCCGAACGAGGTCACTGAAGCTTTCTTT. Its protein product is CASSPNEVTEAFF. The V gene is TRBV6-5, the J gene TRBJ1-1; no reliable D call. Germline assignment: CDR1 MNHEY and CDR2 SVGAGI. The V end was cut by 5 bases, the J end by 4 bases, with 11 bases between. This CDR3 has 13 residues.

The rearrangement joins TRBV6-6 to TRBJ2-7, with a tentative D call TRBD2 (6 bases). The germline CDR1 and CDR2 sequences are MNHNY and SVGAGI (reference sequence). The length of the CDR3 is 14 residues. Trimming shortened V by 6 bases and J by 3 bases, and 15 bases separated the two germline ends. In nucleotides, the CDR3 is TGTGCCAGCAGATCAACTAGCAGCAACTACGAGCAGTACTTC. Protein: CASRSTSSNYEQYF.

This clone occurred a few times. The chain combines TRBV5-4 with TRBJ1-2; D is ambiguous. This CDR3 is 13 amino acids long. CDR1 is SGHNT and CDR2 is YYREEE in the germline V gene (reference sequence). Trimming removed 2 bases from V and 6 bases from J, with 11 bases in between. The chain's CDR3 is CASSFNSLNGYTF. CDR3 in DNA: TGTGCCAGCAGCTTCAACAGTCTGAATGGCTACACCTTC.

This clone came up a few times. The J gene is TRBJ1-6, the V gene TRBV1; TRBD1 is the table's D call, not checked against the DNA. TRBV1 is a pseudogene locus. CDR3 size: 14 residues. The CDR3 DNA follows: TGCACCTTCGGCGGGACAGGGTATAATTCACCCCTCCACTTT. Its translation is CTFGGTGYNSPLHF.

V gene TRBV4-1 combines with J gene TRBJ1-5, with 7 bases identical to TRBD1. Germline V gene data show CDR1 as MGHRA and CDR2 as YSYEKL. With 0 bases clipped from V and 0 bases from J, the junction kept 8 bases outside the gene matches. CDR3 length equals 18 residues. CDR3 nucleotides: TGCGCCAGCAGCCAAGAGGGCAGGGGGGTCTATAGCAATCAGCCCCAGCATTTT. Amino acids: CASSQEGRGVYSNQPQHF.

The chain couples TRBV28 to TRBJ2-1; tentative D call: TRBD2 (5 bases). Germline lookup yields CDR1 MDHEN and CDR2 SYDVKM. This CDR3 region has 16 residues. V dropped 3 bases and J dropped 5 bases, with 17 bases sitting between them. The CDR3 reads CASSFPGSLKDNEQFF. CDR3 DNA: TGTGCCAGCAGTTTCCCGGGAAGCCTCAAGGACAATGAGCAGTTCTTC. The entire variable domain, with the rest obtained from reference TRBV28 and TRBJ2-1, is as follows: DVKVTQSSRYLVKRTGEKVFLECVQDMDHENMFWYRQDPGLGLRLIYFSYDVKMKEKGDIPEGYSVSREKKERFSLILESASTNQTSMYLCASSFPGSLKDNEQFFGPGTRLTVL.

This sequence joins TRBV27 and TRBJ2-7; the D gene is possibly TRBD1 (6 bases). This CDR3 is 14 amino acids long. V was cut by 5 bases and J by 4 bases, with 15 bases left in between. Germline V CDR1 and CDR2: MNHEY, SMNVEV (reference sequence). The CDR3 loop reads CASSPTDRTYEQYF. The DNA of the CDR3 is TGTGCCAGCAGTCCCACCGACAGGACTTACGAGCAGTACTTC.

This chain joins TRBV5-6 and TRBJ1-1; D gene uncertain. The CDR3 has 13 amino acids. Germline V gene sequence: CDR1 SGHDT, CDR2 YYEEEE. V was pared by 0 bases and J by 2 bases, with 5 bases between. CDR3: CASSLAGNTEAFF. In DNA, the CDR3 is TGTGCCAGCAGCTTGGCAGGCAACACTGAAGCTTTCTTT. The full variable domain, rest sourced from reference TRBV5-6 and TRBJ1-1, is DAGVTQSPTHLIKTRGQQVTLRCSPKSGHDTVSWYQQALGQGPQFIFQYYEEEERQRGNFPDRFSGHQFPNYSSELNVNALLLGDSALYLCASSLAGNTEAFFGQGTRLTVV.

V gene TRBV2 combines with J gene TRBJ2-1; TRBD2 matches at 10 bases. After removal of 3 bases from V and 5 bases from J, the junction contained 7 bases not matched to a gene. The CDR3 length is 16 residues. CDR1 SNHLY and CDR2 FYNNEI come from the germline V gene. The CDR3 loop reads CASSELLAGENNEQFF. The CDR3 bases are TGTGCCAGCAGTGAGCTGCTAGCGGGAGAAAACAATGAGCAGTTCTTC.

The chain has TRBV6-6 and TRBJ2-6; D gene ambiguous. The CDR3 runs to 16 residues. V was pared by 6 bases and J by 1 base, with 13 bases between. Germline lookup yields CDR1 MNHNY and CDR2 SVGAGI (reference sequence). CDR3 protein: CASSRNDNSGANVLTF. CDR3 nucleotides: TGTGCCAGCAGCCGGAACGACAATTCTGGGGCCAACGTCCTGACTTTC.

The CDR3 is CASSFSATMGYTF. CDR3 in DNA: TGTGCCAGCAGTTTTTCGGCGACTATGGGCTACACCTTC. The chain carries TRBV27 and TRBJ1-2; D is ambiguous. The CDR3 spans 13 residues. Germline CDR1 and CDR2: MNHEY and SMNVEV (reference sequence). V was shortened by 3 bases and J by 8 bases, with 13 bases between the two germline ends.

Note on this clone: Germline and junction disagree at one end, which may indicate a read error. The chain combines TRBV19 with TRBJ1-3; D perhaps matches TRBD1 (5 bases). This CDR3 is 16 amino acids long. From germline, CDR1 is LNHDA and CDR2 SQIVND (reference sequence). CDR3 in amino acids: CASSETVTSSGSTIYF. The CDR3 region has the DNA TGTGCCAGTAGTGAGACAGTCACCAGCTCTGGAAGCACCATATATTTT. The complete variable domain, with remaining parts taken from reference TRBV19 and TRBJ1-3, reads DGGITQSPKYLFRKEGQNVTLSCEQNLNHDAMYWYRQDPGQGLRLIYYSQIVNDFQKGDIAEGYSVSREKKESFPLTVTSAQKNPTAFYLCASSETVTSSGSTIYFGEGSWLTVV.

The gene calls are TRBV13 and TRBJ2-2; D unclear. Germline CDR1 and CDR2: PRHDT and FYEKMQ (reference sequence). The CDR3 is 13 amino acids. Trimming left V 5 bases short and J 2 bases short, with 6 bases between. Written as DNA, the CDR3 is TGTGCCAGCAGCCCCCAAAACACCGGGGAGCTGTTTTTT. Translating it yields CASSPQNTGELFF.

V gene TRBV6-5 combines with J gene TRBJ2-3, with 8 bases lining up with TRBD1. V shed 3 bases, J shed 11 bases, and the junction held 7 bases outside the gene matches. The CDR3 consists of 13 residues. Germline-derived CDR1 and CDR2 are MNHEY and SVGAGI. For the CDR3, the DNA is TGTGCCAGCAGTTATCACGGACAGGGAGAGCAGTATTTT. Residues: CASSYHGQGEQYF.

This clone was observed a single time. The chain employs TRBV6-5 and TRBJ2-1; TRBD2 matches 7 bases. In germline, CDR1 is MNHEY, CDR2 SVGAGI. J gave up 5 bases and V 2 bases, and 9 bases lay outside the gene matches. CDR3 length: 16 amino acids. CDR3 sequence reads: CASSYPRSGGDNEQFF. CDR3 DNA: TGTGCCAGCAGTTACCCCCGCTCGGGGGGTGACAATGAGCAGTTCTTC.